The present T cell receptor beta chain was sequenced within a study of blood T cells in healthy people across ages. Overall study results and limits: The study found more naive CD4+ cells and higher diversity in long-lived than aged donors.

PCR was performed a second time for roughly 7 to 12 cycles using a sample-barcoded 5' primer and a J-beta primer mix. A minimum of 3 million CDR3-containing paired-end reads was obtained for each sample. TCRdb re-called the 5' RACE reads with MiXCR, one entry per CDR3 protein. The table has roughly 680,000 distinct CDR3 sequences, 45% to 60% seen once. V lost 0 bases, J lost 4 bases, and 6 bases stayed unmatched. This CDR3 contains 16 residues. Germline V CDR1 and CDR2: LNHNV, YYDKDF (reference sequence). Remarks on this clonotype: Its antigen remains unidentified.

Total RNA was isolated from each sample in quantities of at least 5.5 micrograms. Input material: blood. The chain uses TRBV15 and TRBJ2-1, with 7 bases aligning to TRBD2. The sequence was collected from an elderly woman in good health. CDR3 coding DNA: TGTGCCACCAGCAGAGATAGGCGGGAGAGATACAATGAGCAGTTCTTC. It codes for CATSRDRRERYNEQFF.